These 22 T cell receptor beta chains share one sample of origin, sequenced in a study of shared clonotypes between healthy human individuals. The method was immunoSEQ multiplex PCR; TCRdb's version includes in-frame clones alone and lacks a portion of them. This table holds millions of clones, more than 80% found once. Material: naive CD4+ T cells sorted from blood. Subset denoted: CD45RA+ positively selected. Every receptor here comes from a young man in good health.

The CDR3 loop is CASSYVFSVYNQPQHF. CDR3 nucleotide sequence: TGTGCCAGCAGTTACGTATTTTCAGTATACAATCAGCCCCAGCATTTT. The gene calls are TRBV6-6 and TRBJ1-5; no clear D gene. Trimming stripped 2 bases from V and 3 bases from J, with 14 bases between. Germline CDR1 is MNHNY and CDR2 is SVGAGI (reference sequence). The CDR3 consists of 16 residues.

The table lists this clone with a count of one. CDR3 sequence (DNA): TGTGCCAGCAACCGCAATGGGAACACTGAAGCTTTCTTT. This translates into CASNRNGNTEAFF. This chain connects TRBV7-9 to TRBJ1-1; D ambiguous. CDR1 and CDR2 (germline): SEHNR, FQNEAQ (reference sequence). This CDR3 region has 13 residues. V was clipped by 7 bases and J by 1 base, with 10 bases between them.

This rearrangement joins TRBV10-2 to TRBJ1-6; D is possibly TRBD1 (6 bases). The CDR3 totals 14 residues. Germline-derived CDR1 and CDR2 are WSHSY and SAAADI. V lost 6 bases and J lost 5, with 11 bases in between. The CDR3 DNA sequence: TGCGCCAGCAGACAGGGAACTGATAATTCACCCCTCCACTTT. This translates into CASRQGTDNSPLHF.

This sequence joins TRBV7-3 and TRBJ2-4; D is possibly TRBD1 (6 bases). CDR1 and CDR2 (germline): SGHTA, FQGTGA. The CDR3 covers 13 residues. V gave up 5 bases and J gave up 7 bases, with 12 bases separating them. Here the CDR3 reads CASSQGGLNIQYF. The CDR3 bases are TGTGCCAGCAGCCAAGGGGGATTGAACATTCAGTACTTC.

The chain combines TRBV2 with TRBJ1-2; no clear D gene. Trimming pared 3 bases from V and 5 bases from J, leaving 13 bases between. The CDR3 runs to 14 residues. CDR1 and CDR2 from the germline V gene are SNHLY and FYNNEI. In nucleotides, the CDR3 is TGTGCCAGCAGTGATGTTCTCAGTCAGTATGGCTACACCTTC. Residues: CASSDVLSQYGYTF.

This rearrangement joins TRBV7-2 to TRBJ2-7; TRBD2 matches at 8 bases. V shed 5 bases, J shed 6 bases, and the junction held 15 bases outside the gene matches. This CDR3 has 16 amino acids. Germline CDR1 SGHTA, CDR2 FQGNSA. CDR3 bases: TGTGCCAGCAGCGATCCTGGGGTTGCGGGAGGAGGCGAGCAGTACTTC. The encoded protein is CASSDPGVAGGGEQYF.

The chain uses TRBV19 and TRBJ1-5, with TRBD1 as a possible D gene (6 bases). The germline V gene has CDR1 LNHDA and CDR2 SQIVND (reference sequence). There are 15 residues in the CDR3. Between the trimmed V and J ends, which lost 9 bases and 0 bases, there was a span of 15 bases. The CDR3 DNA is TGTGCCAGCCTTGACAGGCAATATAGCAATCAGCCCCAGCATTTT. Residues: CASLDRQYSNQPQHF. Complete variable domain (other parts from reference TRBV19 and TRBJ1-5): DGGITQSPKYLFRKEGQNVTLSCEQNLNHDAMYWYRQDPGQGLRLIYYSQIVNDFQKGDIAEGYSVSREKKESFPLTVTSAQKNPTAFYLCASLDRQYSNQPQHFGDGTRLSIL.

This chain links TRBV14 with TRBJ1-2, with TRBD1 identical over 8 bases. This CDR3 is built from 13 residues. V shed 0 bases, J shed 9 bases, and the junction held 3 bases outside the gene matches. Germline V gene lookup returns CDR1 SGHDN and CDR2 FVKESK. The DNA of the CDR3 is TGTGCCAGCAGCCAAGAAAGGACAGGGAGCTACACCTTC. Its protein is CASSQERTGSYTF.

The genes are TRBV9 and TRBJ1-2; 8 bases fit TRBD1. Germline V gene sequence: CDR1 SGDLS, CDR2 YYNGEE. The CDR3 runs 15 residues. The ends lost 5 bases at V and 1 base at J; junction bases unmatched: 7. The CDR3 DNA reads as TGTGCCAGCAGTCCTCAAGACAGGGGTAACTATGGCTACACCTTC. As protein: CASSPQDRGNYGYTF.

J is TRBJ1-2 and V is TRBV10-3, with a possible D match to TRBD1 (6 bases). Germline V gene sequence: CDR1 ENHRY, CDR2 SYGVKD. The length of the CDR3 is 13 residues. The V end was cut by 6 bases, the J end by 1 base, with 9 bases between. The CDR3 loop reads CAISSGDNYGYTF. The CDR3 bases are TGTGCCATCAGCTCAGGGGATAACTATGGCTACACCTTC.

A note on this clone: The sample carries other DNA sequences with the same CDR3. The V and J genes are TRBV4-1 and TRBJ1-3, with D possibly TRBD1 on 5 matching bases. The CDR3 has 14 residues. CDR1 and CDR2 from the germline V gene are MGHRA and YSYEKL. V lost 0 bases, J lost 2 bases, and 5 bases lay in between. The CDR3 loop reads CASSQEGAGNTIYF. CDR3 DNA: TGCGCCAGCAGCCAAGAGGGGGCTGGAAACACCATATATTTT.

The V gene is TRBV15, the J gene TRBJ2-1; 9 positions agree with TRBD1. The CDR3 is made up of 15 amino acids. The V gene's germline CDR1 is LNHNV and CDR2 YYDKDF (reference sequence). V shed 2 bases and J 10 bases; nucleotides not matched to a gene: 9. This chain's CDR3 is CATSRPGTGTWEQFF. The CDR3 DNA follows: TGTGCCACCAGCAGACCCGGGACAGGGACTTGGGAGCAGTTCTTC. The entire variable domain, with the rest obtained from reference TRBV15 and TRBJ2-1, is as follows: DAMVIQNPRYQVTQFGKPVTLSCSQTLNHNVMYWYQQKSSQAPKLLFHYYDKDFNNEADTPDNFQSRRPNTSFCFLDIRSPGLGDTAMYLCATSRPGTGTWEQFFGPGTRLTVL.

To note about this clone: The same CDR3 can be traced to other DNA sequences in this sample. The V gene is TRBV20-1, the J gene TRBJ2-1; D gene unclear. The CDR3 length is 8 residues. Germline V gives CDR1 DFQATT, CDR2 SNEGSKA (reference sequence). V lost 6 bases, J lost 6 bases, and 0 bases lay in between. The CDR3 is CSANEQFF. CDR3 coding DNA: TGCAGTGCCAATGAGCAGTTCTTC.

The genes are TRBV6-5 and TRBJ1-6; the match to TRBD1 covers 8 bases. The CDR3 contains 15 residues. Germline V gene sequence: CDR1 MNHEY, CDR2 SVGAGI. With 1 base clipped from V and 10 bases from J, the junction kept 6 bases outside the gene matches. CDR3 region: CASSYFAGGESPLHF. The DNA of the CDR3 is TGTGCCAGCAGTTACTTTGCAGGGGGCGAATCACCCCTCCACTTT.

J is TRBJ1-4 and V is TRBV9, with 9 nucleotides matching TRBD1. The V segment lost 4 bases and the J segment 7 bases; nucleotides outside the gene matches: 11. The length of the CDR3 is 16 residues. Germline CDR1 is SGDLS and CDR2 is YYNGEE. This CDR3 reads CASSTFPTGGVEKLFF. The CDR3 coding sequence is TGTGCCAGCAGCACCTTCCCGACAGGGGGTGTTGAAAAACTGTTTTTT. The variable domain in full, completed from reference TRBV9 and TRBJ1-4, reads DSGVTQTPKHLITATGQRVTLRCSPRSGDLSVYWYQQSLDQGLQFLIQYYNGEERAKGNILERFSAQQFPDLHSELNLSSLELGDSALYFCASSTFPTGGVEKLFFGSGTQLSVL.

This clone was observed a handful of times. The gene calls are TRBV10-3 and TRBJ2-1; D is unclear. Germline V CDR1 and CDR2: ENHRY, SYGVKD. V was clipped by 4 bases and J by 5 bases, with 6 bases between them. This CDR3 is built from 12 residues. CDR3 in DNA: TGTGCCATCAGTGGGACCAACAATGAGCAGTTCTTC. It translates to CAISGTNNEQFF.

The rearrangement uses TRBV30 and TRBJ1-1, with D possibly matching TRBD1 (5 bases). The CDR3 covers 11 residues. Trimming took 3 bases from V and 9 from J, leaving 11 bases between them. From germline, CDR1 is GTSNPN and CDR2 SVGIG (reference sequence). CDR3 protein: CAWREGNKAFF. CDR3 coding DNA: TGTGCCTGGAGAGAGGGGAACAAAGCTTTCTTT.

CDR3 sequence (DNA): TGTGCCAGCACTAAGGGTGGGACGGGTGGCTCTGGGGCCAACGTCCTGACTTTC. Its translation is CASTKGGTGGSGANVLTF. The V call is TRBV28, the J call TRBJ2-6, with D possibly being TRBD1 or TRBD2 (5 bases each). The CDR3 loop spans 18 amino acids. Between the trimmed V and J ends, which lost 7 bases and 0 bases, there was a span of 19 bases. Per the germline V gene, CDR1 is MDHEN and CDR2 is SYDVKM.

The chain combines TRBV5-6 with TRBJ2-1; 8 nucleotides match TRBD2. CDR3 length: 17 residues. With V trimmed by 4 bases and J by 4 bases, 13 bases remained unmatched. Germline-derived CDR1 and CDR2 are SGHDT and YYEEEE. Here the CDR3 reads CASSPGGSGSFYNEQFF. The CDR3 coding sequence is TGTGCCAGCAGCCCCGGGGGGAGCGGGAGTTTTTACAATGAGCAGTTCTTC.

The V call is TRBV6-5, the J call TRBJ1-1; TRBD1 might be the D (6 bases). The V end was cut by 4 bases, the J end by 7 bases, with 13 bases between. Germline assignment: CDR1 MNHEY and CDR2 SVGAGI. The CDR3 has 13 residues. CDR3 bases: TGTGCCAGCAGTTTAACAGGGTTCAGTGAAGCTTTCTTT. Amino acids: CASSLTGFSEAFF.

The genes are TRBV6-4 and TRBJ2-1, with TRBD2 matching 8 bases. V shed 3 bases and J 9 bases; nucleotides not matched to a gene: 10. Germline CDR1 reads MRHNA; CDR2 reads SNTAGT. There are 15 residues in the CDR3. The CDR3 region is CASSEVGTSRGEQFF. Here the CDR3 DNA reads TGTGCCAGCAGTGAGGTCGGGACTAGTCGCGGTGAGCAGTTCTTC.

J is TRBJ2-5 and V is TRBV29-1; TRBD2 is a possible D gene (6 bases). The CDR3 spans 11 residues. Trimming pared 4 bases from V and 11 bases from J, leaving 14 bases between. The V gene's germline CDR1 is SQVTM and CDR2 ANQGSEA. In DNA form, the CDR3 reads TGCAGCGTTGTCTCCTTACGGGAGCAGTACTTC. As protein: CSVVSLREQYF.